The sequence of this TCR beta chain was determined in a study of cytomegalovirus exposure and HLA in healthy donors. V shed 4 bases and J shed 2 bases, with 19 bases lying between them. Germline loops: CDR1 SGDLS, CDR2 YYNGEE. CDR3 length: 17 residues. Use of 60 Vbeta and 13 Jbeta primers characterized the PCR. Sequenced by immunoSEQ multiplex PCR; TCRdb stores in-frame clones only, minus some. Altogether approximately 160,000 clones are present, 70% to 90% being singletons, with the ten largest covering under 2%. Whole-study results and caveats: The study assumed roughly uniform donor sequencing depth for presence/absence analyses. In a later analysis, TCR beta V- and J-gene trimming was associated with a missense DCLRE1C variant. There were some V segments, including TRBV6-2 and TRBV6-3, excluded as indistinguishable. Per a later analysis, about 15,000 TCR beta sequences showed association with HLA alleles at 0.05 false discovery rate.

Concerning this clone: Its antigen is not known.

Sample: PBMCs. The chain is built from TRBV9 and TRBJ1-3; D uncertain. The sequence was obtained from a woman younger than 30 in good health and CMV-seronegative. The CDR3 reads CASSTQAGSRAGNTIYF. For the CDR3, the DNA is TGTGCCAGCAGCACCCAAGCCGGGAGTAGGGCTGGAAACACCATATATTTT. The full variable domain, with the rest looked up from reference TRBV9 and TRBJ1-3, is DSGVTQTPKHLITATGQRVTLRCSPRSGDLSVYWYQQSLDQGLQFLIQYYNGEERAKGNILERFSAQQFPDLHSELNLSSLELGDSALYFCASSTQAGSRAGNTIYFGEGSWLTVV.